A single sample is the source of the 26 T cell receptor beta chains below, sequenced in a study of vaccination effects on CD4 cells after COVID-19. Data came from immunoSEQ multiplex PCR; TCRdb stores just in-frame clones and leaves some out. The table lists fewer than 55,000 clones, roughly three quarters of them singletons. Prior to sequencing, the ViraFEST assay stimulated PBMC with viral peptide pools, which expanded the antigen-specific CD4+ T cells. On day 10 of culture, CD4+ T cells were separated out. Vaccinated participants had no history of SARS-CoV-2 infection and tested negative for nucleocapsid antibodies. Antigens for these TCRs are unknown. The sample here was CD4+ T cells from PBMCs cultured with HCoV-OC43 spike peptides, taken before COVID-19 vaccination. Subset in this sample: HCoV-OC43 spike overlapping peptide pool stimulation. The receptors come from a human donor who received a COVID-19 vaccine.

V is TRBV6-5 and J is TRBJ1-1, with 9 bases matching TRBD1. The V segment lost 4 bases and the J segment 9 bases; nucleotides outside the gene matches: 9. The germline CDR1 and CDR2 sequences are MNHEY and SVGAGI. The CDR3 extends over 14 amino acids. CDR3 in amino acids: CASSSPRTGEKAFF. CDR3 DNA: TGTGCCAGCAGTTCCCCGCGGACAGGGGAAAAAGCTTTCTTT.

This chain joins TRBV7-9 and TRBJ2-5, with TRBD2 matching over 10 bases. There are 16 residues in the CDR3. CDR1 is SEHNR and CDR2 is FQNEAQ in the germline V gene (reference sequence). V gave up 5 bases and J gave up 5 bases; unmatched junction bases: 11. CDR3 amino acids: CASSQNSGGGMETQYF. CDR3 bases: TGTGCCAGCAGCCAAAACAGCGGGGGGGGTATGGAGACCCAGTACTTC. Supplemented by reference TRBV7-9 and TRBJ2-5, the full variable domain reads DTGVSQNPRHKITKRGQNVTFRCDPISEHNRLYWYRQTLGQGPEFLTYFQNEAQLEKSRLLSDRFSAERPKGSFSTLEIQRTEQGDSAMYLCASSQNSGGGMETQYFGPGTRLLVL.

This chain connects TRBV18 to TRBJ2-5, with 7 bases lining up with TRBD1. V was pared by 3 bases and J by 5 bases, with 9 bases of the junction left unmatched. Germline V CDR1 and CDR2: KGHSH, LQKENI. The CDR3 has 15 amino acids. CDR3 sequence: CASSPDRAPSETQYF. The CDR3 region has the DNA TGTGCCAGCTCACCTGACAGGGCCCCGAGTGAGACCCAGTACTTC.

This clone appeared a few times. This chain links TRBV27 with TRBJ1-6; the D gene is possibly TRBD1 (6 bases). Looked up from germline, CDR1 is MNHEY and CDR2 is SMNVEV (reference sequence). The V end lost 10 bases, the J end lost 6 bases, and 16 bases lay between the germline ends. The CDR3 runs to 14 residues. CDR3 region: CATQGRVFNSPLHF. CDR3 nucleotide sequence: TGTGCCACCCAGGGGCGCGTTTTTAATTCACCCCTCCACTTT.

The chain has TRBV5-6 and TRBJ2-1, with D tentatively TRBD1 (6 bases). This CDR3 contains 16 residues. V was trimmed by 3 bases and J by 10 bases, leaving 23 bases between them. The germline gives CDR1 SGHDT, CDR2 YYEEEE. This CDR3 reads CASSSRVGADVREQFF. The CDR3 bases are TGTGCCAGCAGCTCACGGGTGGGGGCTGACGTTCGCGAGCAGTTCTTC.

The rearrangement joins TRBV5-1 to TRBJ2-5; a weak D match, TRBD2 (6 bases). Trimming cost V 1 base and J 2 bases, with 15 bases left between them. This CDR3 has 16 amino acids. Germline loops: CDR1 SGHRS, CDR2 YFSETQ. The CDR3 nucleotides read TGCGCCAGCAGCTTGAGGGAGGCCGACTTTCAAGAGACCCAGTACTTC. This sequence encodes CASSLREADFQETQYF.

This clone was found once. The V and J genes are TRBV20-1 and TRBJ2-5, with TRBD1 as a possible D gene (6 bases). V shed 3 bases and J shed 0 bases, with 17 bases lying between them. This CDR3 is built from 16 residues. Per the germline V gene, CDR1 is DFQATT and CDR2 is SNEGSKA (reference sequence). For the CDR3, the DNA is TGCAGTGCTAGTGGACGGACAGTAGGTTACCAAGAGACCCAGTACTTC. The encoded protein is CSASGRTVGYQETQYF.

In this sample, this clone turned up once. The chain carries TRBV9 and TRBJ2-6, with 8 bases that match TRBD1. V lost 0 bases to trimming and J lost 1 base; unmatched junction nucleotides: 9. CDR1 SGDLS and CDR2 YYNGEE come from the germline V gene. CDR3 length: 19 residues. For the CDR3, the DNA is TGTGCCAGCAGCGTAGAGGGCAGGGGGCGTTTTTCTGGGGCCAACGTCCTGACTTTC. Translating gives CASSVEGRGRFSGANVLTF.

V usage is TRBV7-8 and J usage is TRBJ2-3; 7 nucleotides line up with TRBD1. Trimming cost V 5 bases and J 2 bases; bases outside gene matches: 13. The CDR3 contains 17 residues. Looked up from germline, CDR1 is SGHVS and CDR2 is FQNEAQ. In DNA, the CDR3 is TGTGCCAGCAGCCCAAATCCCCAGGGGGTATCCACAGATACGCAGTATTTT. Its translation is CASSPNPQGVSTDTQYF.

The chain links TRBV7-9 to TRBJ1-2; 11 nucleotides line up with TRBD1. Trimming removed 3 bases from V and 6 bases from J; junction bases left unmatched: 3. Germline loops: CDR1 SEHNR, CDR2 FQNEAQ (reference sequence). The CDR3 has 14 residues. CDR3 in DNA: TGTGCCAGCAGCTTGGGGACAGGGGGAGATGGCTACACCTTC. Amino acids: CASSLGTGGDGYTF.

A few counts support this clone. The rearrangement uses TRBV19 and TRBJ1-2; 9 bases map to TRBD1. V dropped 3 bases and J dropped 8; count of bases not matched to a gene: 10. Germline CDR1 and CDR2: LNHDA and SQIVND (reference sequence). This CDR3 comprises 15 residues. CDR3 region: CASSIDRDRVEGYTF. DNA of the CDR3: TGTGCCAGTAGTATTGACCGGGACAGGGTCGAAGGCTACACCTTC.

This chain uses TRBV28 with TRBJ2-7; no clear D. The CDR3 is 14 residues long. V lost 1 base to trimming and J lost 4 bases, with 11 bases between them. The germline V gene encodes CDR1 MDHEN and CDR2 SYDVKM. As DNA, the CDR3 is TGTGCCAGCAGTTTATCAGGAGCAGCTTACGAGCAGTACGTC. Its translation is CASSLSGAAYEQYV.

This clone is a singleton in its sample. The rearrangement links TRBV27 to TRBJ1-4; maybe TRBD1 (5 bases). The V gene lost 2 bases and the J gene lost 8 bases, with 21 bases spanning the gap. The CDR3 extends over 17 amino acids. Germline assignment: CDR1 MNHEY and CDR2 SMNVEV (reference sequence). As DNA, the CDR3 is TGTGCCAGCAGTTTAGCGGGACTCAGTACCGGGGGGGAAAAACTGTTTTTT. Translation: CASSLAGLSTGGEKLFF.

This chain connects TRBV2 to TRBJ2-2, with D unclear. The germline V and J ends were trimmed by 6 bases and 3 bases, with 5 bases remaining between them. Germline V lookup: CDR1 SNHLY, CDR2 FYNNEI. The CDR3 is 12 amino acids. The CDR3: CASSEDTGELFF. The CDR3 bases are TGTGCCAGCAGCGAGGACACCGGGGAGCTGTTTTTT.

The chain employs TRBV25-1 and TRBJ1-2; D ambiguous. Trimming took off 10 bases at V and 6 bases at J, with 15 bases between the two ends. Germline CDR1 and CDR2: MGHDK and SYGVNS. The CDR3 consists of 12 residues. Written as DNA, the CDR3 is TGTGCCACCCCGGATAGAGGGAATGGCTACACCTTC. This sequence encodes CATPDRGNGYTF.

The J gene is TRBJ2-1, the V gene TRBV2; perhaps TRBD1 as D (5 bases). The CDR3 has 17 residues. Germline lookup yields CDR1 SNHLY and CDR2 FYNNEI. V lost 7 bases to trimming and J lost 1 base, with 20 bases between them. CDR3 sequence: CASTKLGSHRSYNEQFF. DNA for the CDR3: TGTGCCAGCACTAAGTTGGGTAGTCACAGGTCCTACAATGAGCAGTTCTTC.

This clone appeared once. J is TRBJ2-5 and V is TRBV19; TRBD1 aligns across 10 bases. The CDR3 spans 14 residues. CDR1 is LNHDA, CDR2 SQIVND, per germline (reference sequence). Trimming cost V 8 bases and J 5 bases; bases outside gene matches: 8. This CDR3 is CASLTTGGAETQYF. In nucleotides, the CDR3 is TGTGCCAGTTTAACGACAGGGGGCGCGGAGACCCAGTACTTC.

This clone was counted only a few times. This chain links TRBV2 with TRBJ2-1; D is possibly TRBD1 or TRBD2 (5 bases each). Germline CDR1 and CDR2: SNHLY and FYNNEI. Trimming removed 3 bases at V and 2 bases at J, with 11 bases between. The CDR3 runs 15 residues. CDR3 region: CASSERGIPYNEQFF. CDR3 in DNA: TGTGCCAGCAGTGAGAGGGGCATCCCCTACAATGAGCAGTTCTTC.

The V gene is TRBV7-3, the J gene TRBJ2-2; D unclear. Germline CDR1 reads SGHTA; CDR2 reads FQGTGA. The CDR3 spans 16 residues. Trimming cost V 0 bases and J 0 bases, with 8 bases left between them. CDR3 sequence: CASSLTGPANTGELFF. The CDR3 DNA reads TGTGCCAGCAGCTTAACAGGACCCGCGAACACCGGGGAGCTGTTTTTT.

This chain links TRBV6-5 with TRBJ1-2; TRBD1 aligns across 7 bases. V shed 6 bases and J 0 bases; nucleotides not matched to a gene: 1. Germline V gene data show CDR1 as MNHEY and CDR2 as SVGAGI. The CDR3 runs 13 residues. CDR3 sequence (DNA): TGTGCCAGCAGAGGGACAGCTAACTATGGCTACACCTTC. It codes for CASRGTANYGYTF.

The V call is TRBV7-6, the J call TRBJ2-5, with a weak D call TRBD2 (6 bases). The germline V gene encodes CDR1 SGHVS and CDR2 FNYEAQ. The CDR3 has 18 amino acids. Trimming took 2 bases from V and 2 from J, leaving 21 bases between them. The CDR3 sequence is CASSLRGTGVASQETQYF. The CDR3 DNA follows: TGTGCCAGCAGCTTACGGGGGACGGGGGTAGCGTCACAAGAGACCCAGTACTTC.

The chain has TRBV5-1 and TRBJ2-2; D is unresolved. CDR3 length: 13 amino acids. Germline CDR1 and CDR2: SGHRS and YFSETQ. The V end lost 7 bases, the J end lost 2 bases, and 9 bases lay between the germline ends. The CDR3 region has the DNA TGCGCCAGCTCGACCCAAAACACCGGGGAGCTGTTTTTT. This gives the protein CASSTQNTGELFF.

This clone came up once. V gene TRBV2 combines with J gene TRBJ2-1; 7 nucleotides match TRBD1. This CDR3 is built from 12 residues. Trimming at V came to 7 bases and at J to 15 bases, leaving 12 bases not matched to a gene. Germline CDR1 SNHLY, CDR2 FYNNEI. CDR3 sequence: CASNDPRQGPFF. In nucleotides, the CDR3 is TGTGCCAGCAACGACCCCCGACAGGGCCCGTTCTTC. Drawing the rest from reference TRBV2 and TRBJ2-1, the complete variable domain is EPEVTQTPSHQVTQMGQEVILRCVPISNHLYFYWYRQILGQKVEFLVSFYNNEISEKSEIFDDQFSVERPDGSNFTLKIRSTKLEDSAMYFCASNDPRQGPFFGPGTRLTVL.

The chain employs TRBV24-1 and TRBJ2-1; D is possibly TRBD1 (6 bases). The CDR3 loop spans 15 amino acids. Trimming pared 4 bases from V and 2 bases from J, leaving 11 bases between. Germline V gene lookup returns CDR1 KGHDR and CDR2 SFDVKD. This CDR3 is CATSEGRGAYNEQFF. CDR3 sequence (DNA): TGTGCCACCAGTGAGGGCAGGGGAGCCTACAATGAGCAGTTCTTC.

The rearrangement links TRBV4-3 to TRBJ2-2; D possibly uses TRBD1 or TRBD2 (6 bases each). This CDR3 comprises 18 residues. The V and J ends lost 4 bases and 5 bases respectively, with 23 bases between them. Germline V lookup: CDR1 LGHNA, CDR2 YSLEER. The DNA for the CDR3 is TGCGCCAGCAGCCTACCCCCTCACGGAACAGGGAGGACCGGGGAGCTGTTTTTT. Protein sequence: CASSLPPHGTGRTGELFF.

The chain uses TRBV4-2 and TRBJ2-3; D ambiguous. Trimming shortened V by 4 bases and J by 4 bases, and 18 bases separated the two germline ends. The CDR3 totals 16 residues. CDR1 and CDR2 (germline): LGHNA, YNFKEQ. CDR3 sequence: CASSRDDPRGSDTQYF. The CDR3 coding sequence is TGTGCCAGCAGCCGAGACGATCCGAGAGGCTCAGATACGCAGTATTTT.